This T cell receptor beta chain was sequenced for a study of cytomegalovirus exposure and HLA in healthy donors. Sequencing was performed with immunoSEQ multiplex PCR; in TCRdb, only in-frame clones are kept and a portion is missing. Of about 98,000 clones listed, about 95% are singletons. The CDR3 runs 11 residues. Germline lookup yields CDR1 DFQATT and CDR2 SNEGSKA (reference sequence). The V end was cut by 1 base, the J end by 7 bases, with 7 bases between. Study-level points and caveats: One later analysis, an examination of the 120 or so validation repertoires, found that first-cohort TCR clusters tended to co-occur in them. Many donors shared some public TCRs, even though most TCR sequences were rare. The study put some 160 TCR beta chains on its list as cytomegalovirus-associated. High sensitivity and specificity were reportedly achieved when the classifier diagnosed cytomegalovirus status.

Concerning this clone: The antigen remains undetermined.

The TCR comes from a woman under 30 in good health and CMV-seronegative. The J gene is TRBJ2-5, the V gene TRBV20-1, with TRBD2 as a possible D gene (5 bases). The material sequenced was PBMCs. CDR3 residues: CSARGSGTQYF. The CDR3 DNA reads TGCAGTGCTAGAGGGAGCGGGACCCAGTACTTC.